The present entry profiles one T cell receptor beta chain with its context. Its target is not known. Running of the assay took place at deep level. Sequenced by immunoSEQ multiplex PCR; TCRdb stores in-frame clones only, minus some. The table lists around 720,000 clones, roughly 73% of them singletons. This record belongs to a study of shared clonotypes between healthy human individuals. At the level of the study: Each donor's CD8 memory used one plate, CD8 naive two, each CD4 subset three.

Overall study findings and caveats: Researchers sampled blood only, noting tissue repertoires likely differ. With a few donors compared, 4.5% to 6.5% of naive CD4 clonotypes were shared.

After removal of 6 bases from V and 7 bases from J, the junction contained 9 bases not matched to a gene. The germline gives CDR1 SGHRS, CDR2 YFSETQ. There are 15 residues in the CDR3. The sample taken for sequencing was memory CD4+ T cells sorted from blood. Subset denoted: CD45RA-negative fraction. The TCR comes from a woman aged 30 to 39 in good health. The chain is built from TRBV5-1 and TRBJ1-4; 10 bases are shared with TRBD1. This CDR3 is CASTASTGGLEKLFF. CDR3 nucleotide sequence: TGCGCCAGCACCGCCTCGACAGGGGGCCTTGAAAAACTGTTTTTT.